The 18 T cell receptor beta chains in this list originate from one sample, sequenced in a study of T cells after yellow fever vaccination. MiXCR, applied by TCRdb to the 5' RACE reads, yields one record per CDR3 protein. The table has about 45,000 distinct CDR3 sequences, 5% to 7% seen once. The sequencing here drew on PBMCs, either bulk or a sorted T-cell subset (CD4+, CD8+, memory, or dextramer-sorted; not recorded which), taken 45 days after the yellow fever booster vaccination. The source of these receptors is a young man who received the YFV17D yellow fever vaccine.

V gene TRBV9 combines with J gene TRBJ2-7; 13 bases are shared with TRBD2. The trim removed 0 bases at V and 4 bases at J, leaving 7 bases unmatched. The CDR3 extends over 17 amino acids. The germline CDR1 and CDR2 sequences are SGDLS and YYNGEE. CDR3 DNA: TGTGCCAGCAGCGTAGGGGCCCGGACTAGCGGGAGTTACGAGCAGTACTTC. This gives the protein CASSVGARTSGSYEQYF.

J is TRBJ1-2 and V is TRBV27, with D possibly matching TRBD1 (5 bases). Looked up from germline, CDR1 is MNHEY and CDR2 is SMNVEV (reference sequence). The CDR3 sequence is 14 residues long. V lost 3 bases, J lost 6 bases, and 14 bases lay in between. The CDR3 nucleotides are TGTGCCAGCAGTTTCGGGGGAGGTACGAATGGCTACACCTTC. It translates to CASSFGGGTNGYTF.

This clonotype was picked up many times. The genes are TRBV5-4 and TRBJ1-2; D is undetermined. This CDR3 has 13 amino acids. Germline CDR1 reads SGHNT; CDR2 reads YYREEE (reference sequence). The V and J ends lost 8 bases and 1 base respectively, with 12 bases between them. The CDR3 region has the DNA TGTGCCAGTCATGGACGTTATAACTATGGCTACACCTTC. It specifies CASHGRYNYGYTF.

The table lists this clonotype with many counts. The chain recombines TRBV5-4 with TRBJ2-5; TRBD1 matches at 10 bases. CDR3 length: 14 residues. The ends lost 4 bases at V and 4 bases at J; junction bases unmatched: 4. Germline-derived CDR1 and CDR2 are SGHNT and YYREEE (reference sequence). The CDR3 region has the DNA TGTGCCAGCAGCCCCCGGACAGGGGGAGAGACCCAGTACTTC. This codes for CASSPRTGGETQYF.

The gene calls are TRBV29-1 and TRBJ2-3; the D gene is possibly TRBD1 (5 bases). Trimming took 3 bases from V and 3 from J, leaving 7 bases between them. CDR1 and CDR2 from the germline V gene are SQVTM and ANQGSEA. This CDR3 is 12 amino acids long. The CDR3, as DNA: TGCAGCGTTGAGGGGCAGACAGATACGCAGTATTTT. Translation gives CSVEGQTDTQYF.

This clonotype was counted ten times or more. The CDR3 reads CSARSGLEIGELFF. The CDR3 DNA follows: TGCAGTGCAAGATCGGGACTAGAAATCGGGGAGCTGTTTTTT. The rearrangement uses TRBV20-1 and TRBJ2-2; TRBD2 agrees at 8 bases. Germline trimming cut 6 bases from V and 7 bases from J; bases unmatched to any gene: 10. This CDR3 is built from 14 residues. Germline lookup yields CDR1 DFQATT and CDR2 SNEGSKA (reference sequence).

This clonotype was recorded many times. The chain carries TRBV4-3 and TRBJ1-1, with D unclear. Germline assignment: CDR1 LGHNA and CDR2 YSLEER. Trimming left V 0 bases short and J 0 bases short, with 17 bases between. The CDR3 runs to 18 residues. The CDR3 nucleotides read TGCGCCAGCAGCCAAGATCTCTCTCAGCAACCGATGAACACTGAAGCTTTCTTT. Encoded protein: CASSQDLSQQPMNTEAFF.

This clonotype was counted many times. The V and J genes are TRBV7-9 and TRBJ2-2; 7 nucleotides align to TRBD1. CDR1 and CDR2 (germline): SEHNR, FQNEAQ (reference sequence). CDR3 size: 15 residues. The J segment lost 5 bases and the V segment lost 4 bases, leaving 7 bases of the junction unmatched. The CDR3 nucleotides are TGTGCCAGCAGCTCGGGACAGTCTTTTACCGGGGAGCTGTTTTTT. It translates to CASSSGQSFTGELFF.

This clonotype was observed a few times. The CDR3 DNA reads TGCGCCAGCAGCCTTACGGTAGCGGGAGGGTGGAATGAGCAGTTCTTC. Amino acid sequence: CASSLTVAGGWNEQFF. The V and J genes are TRBV5-1 and TRBJ2-1; 11 bases line up with TRBD2. V was pared by 4 bases and J by 7 bases, with 10 bases of the junction left unmatched. This CDR3 is 16 amino acids long. Germline values: CDR1 SGHRS, CDR2 YFSETQ.

This clonotype showed up many times. V usage is TRBV12-3 or TRBV12-4 and J usage is TRBJ1-1, with TRBD1 matching over 7 bases. V trimming: 4 bases; J trimming: 8 bases; junction bases outside the gene matches: 10. This CDR3 spans 14 amino acids. CDR3 in DNA: TGTGCCAGCAGTTCGGAAGGGGGCAAAATGGAAGCTTTCTTT. This sequence encodes CASSSEGGKMEAFF.

The CDR3, as DNA: TGTGCTAGTGGCCGAACCCAGACGAACACTGAAGCTTTCTTT. Translation: CASGRTQTNTEAFF. The chain employs TRBV12-5 and TRBJ1-1; D is unclear. Germline V gives CDR1 LGHNT, CDR2 FRNRAP. Trimming stripped 6 bases from V and 1 base from J, with 12 bases between. The CDR3 has 14 residues.

With regard to this clonotype: Since a much larger clone is just one base distant, this may be a read error. The rearrangement joins TRBV5-6 to TRBJ1-5; D ambiguous. Germline V gene data show CDR1 as SGHDT and CDR2 as YYEEEE. The germline V and J ends were trimmed by 2 bases and 12 bases, with 15 bases remaining between them. This CDR3 comprises 13 residues. CDR3 sequence (DNA): TGTGCCAGCAGCTTAGGTATGGACGACCACCAGCATTTT. Encoded protein: CASSLGMDDHQHF.

This clonotype was detected only once. In nucleotides, the CDR3 is TGTGCCAGCAGCTTAGCGGATGATGAGCAGTTCTTC. It codes for CASSLADDEQFF. The chain has TRBV11-2 and TRBJ2-1, with no clear D. V lost 1 base, J lost 8 bases, and 6 bases lay in between. The length of the CDR3 is 12 residues. Germline V lookup: CDR1 SGHAT, CDR2 FQNNGV.

This clonotype appeared a few times. The V call is TRBV10-3, the J call TRBJ2-2; D perhaps matches TRBD1 (6 bases). The length of the CDR3 is 17 residues. The germline V gene has CDR1 ENHRY and CDR2 SYGVKD. With 10 bases removed from V and 6 bases from J, the gap between germline ends came to 27 bases. This CDR3 reads CATHAQDLRGGAGELFF. DNA of the CDR3: TGTGCCACACACGCCCAGGACCTACGAGGGGGAGCCGGGGAGCTGTTTTTT.

This clonotype was recorded many times. The chain couples TRBV29-1 to TRBJ2-7; 8 positions match TRBD1. Per the germline V gene, CDR1 is SQVTM and CDR2 is ANQGSEA. This CDR3 spans 13 amino acids. V was clipped by 7 bases and J by 3 bases; unmatched bases: 8. CDR3 amino acids: CSAKDRDDYEQYF. CDR3 sequence (DNA): TGCAGCGCCAAGGACAGGGACGACTACGAGCAGTACTTC.

This clonotype was counted between two and nine times. The chain recombines TRBV3-1 with TRBJ1-1, with a weak D call TRBD1 (5 bases). V lost 4 bases to trimming and J lost 7 bases, with 22 bases between them. CDR3 length: 16 amino acids. Germline V CDR1 and CDR2: LGHDT, YNNKEL (reference sequence). CDR3 nucleotide sequence: TGTGCCAGCAGCCCCTTTTTGGGGCAGGGAGGTTTTGAAGCTTTCTTT. It is translated as CASSPFLGQGGFEAFF.

This clonotype was observed at least ten times. The chain joins TRBV4-3 to TRBJ2-1, with D maybe TRBD2 (5 bases). Trimming left V 4 bases short and J 4 bases short, with 11 bases between. The germline CDR1 and CDR2 sequences are LGHNA and YSLEER. This CDR3 is built from 14 residues. The CDR3: CASSRAAEYNEQFF. The CDR3 coding sequence is TGCGCCAGCAGCCGAGCGGCGGAATACAATGAGCAGTTCTTC.

This clonotype was counted at least ten times. The CDR3 reads CSARWVQETQYF. DNA for the CDR3: TGCAGTGCTAGATGGGTTCAAGAGACCCAGTACTTC. The chain links TRBV20-1 to TRBJ2-5; D remains unclear. This CDR3 has 12 amino acids. Trimming removed 2 bases at V and 2 bases at J, with 6 bases between. Germline-derived CDR1 and CDR2 are DFQATT and SNEGSKA (reference sequence).